The TCR beta chain under discussion was sequenced for a study of T cell responses to AZD1222 COVID-19 vaccine. Notes on the study in general: Nearly half of spike-specific TCRs reportedly target variant regions that are unmutated in the B.1.351 and B.1.1.7 variants. Without day 14 samples, only post-peak T cell repertoires were studied.

Looked up from germline, CDR1 is SQVTM and CDR2 is ANQGSEA. V lost 3 bases and J 4 bases, leaving 6 bases between the germline ends. CDR3 size: 12 residues. The repertoire was sequenced with immunoSEQ multiplex PCR; TCRdb's copy has only in-frame clones and lacks some. In the table there are more than 85,000 clones, roughly 80% of which are singletons. This clone turned up a few times. The antigen is not known. This chain connects TRBV29-1 to TRBJ2-2; D is uncertain. The sequencing used peripheral blood, collected on day 0 of AZD1222 vaccination. The TCR sequence derives from an adult in good health. The CDR3 bases are TGCAGCGTTGATTGGGCCACCGGGGAGCTGTTTTTT. Translated: CSVDWATGELFF.